This TCR beta chain stems from a study of identical twins. Study-wide results and limits: Zero-insertion analyses were open to partial confounding by invariant MAIT and iNKT cells. A lower insertion count was a feature of abundant cord blood beta clonotypes, with no such feature in memory repertoires.

TCRdb itself ran the 5' RACE reads through MiXCR, one entry per CDR3 protein. The table includes more than 200,000 distinct CDR3 sequences, more than 12% detected once. Trimming removed 5 bases from V and 5 bases from J, with 21 bases in between. CDR3 length equals 16 residues. Notes on this clonotype: Antigen specificity is unknown.

Everyone who donated was a healthy Caucasian. This chain connects TRBV12-3 or TRBV12-4 to TRBJ2-5; D possibly corresponds to TRBD2 (6 bases). Sequenced input: memory (CD45RO+) T cells sorted from blood. The TCR was taken from a woman between 18 and 30 years old in good health. This CDR3 reads CASSPTGTGGRETQYF. CDR3 DNA: TGTGCCAGCAGTCCGACCGGGACTGGGGGTCGGGAGACCCAGTACTTC.